A selection of T cell receptor beta chains follows, all from one sample in a study of CD8 T cells in ankylosing spondylitis. TCRdb ran MiXCR on the 5' RACE reads and lists one entry per CDR3 protein. The data contain 200,000 to 250,000 distinct CDR3 sequences, around 32% of them singletons. Input material: blood, either unsorted or a sorted T cell fraction (not recorded which). Receptors were obtained from a male donor with ankylosing spondylitis or in good health (not recorded which). CDR3s include the opening cysteine and the closing phenylalanine or tryptophan. A D gene is named only where the DNA matches it firmly. Size is omitted from some rows. Given values are once, few, many or a class for expanded clones.

V gene: TRBV20-1
J gene: TRBJ2-7
D gene: NA
clone size: NA
CDR3 protein: CSASFGLASYEQYF

V gene: TRBV12-3/TRBV12-4
J gene: TRBJ2-5
D gene: TRBD1
clone size: few
CDR3 protein: CASSLWTGGVETQYF

V gene: TRBV12-3/TRBV12-4
J gene: TRBJ2-2
D gene: NA
clone size: NA
CDR3 protein: CASSGRVTTAGELFF

V gene: TRBV15
J gene: TRBJ1-5
D gene: NA
clone size: NA
CDR3 protein: CATSTAGDQPQHF

V gene: TRBV12-3/TRBV12-4
J gene: TRBJ2-2
D gene: TRBD2
clone size: NA
CDR3 protein: CASSRTSGGARTGELFF

V gene: TRBV3-1
J gene: TRBJ1-1
D gene: TRBD1
clone size: NA
CDR3 protein: CASSQPTGGVTEAFF

V gene: TRBV10-3
J gene: TRBJ2-3
D gene: NA
clone size: NA
CDR3 protein: CAISADSTRDTQYF

V gene: TRBV20-1
J gene: TRBJ2-1
D gene: NA
clone size: few
CDR3 protein: CSAPGSPNEQFF

V gene: TRBV12-3/TRBV12-4
J gene: TRBJ2-6
D gene: NA
clone size: NA
CDR3 protein: CASRPGQANVLTF

V gene: TRBV2
J gene: TRBJ2-1
D gene: NA
clone size: few
CDR3 protein: CASSQPTYNEQFF

V gene: TRBV12-3/TRBV12-4
J gene: TRBJ2-3
D gene: TRBD1
clone size: NA
CDR3 protein: CASSFEGAADTQYF

V gene: TRBV6-2/TRBV6-3
J gene: TRBJ2-7
D gene: NA
clone size: NA
CDR3 protein: CASSYPEGAIYEQYF

V gene: TRBV10-3
J gene: TRBJ2-7
D gene: NA
clone size: NA
CDR3 protein: CAISGPSYDGDPSYEQYF

V gene: TRBV20-1
J gene: TRBJ1-2
D gene: NA
clone size: NA
CDR3 protein: CSAREKGHYLEPFF

V gene: TRBV20-1
J gene: TRBJ2-3
D gene: NA
clone size: NA
CDR3 protein: CSARELAQYF

V gene: TRBV7-8
J gene: TRBJ2-5
D gene: NA
clone size: few
CDR3 protein: CASSLGGRGYQETQYF

V gene: TRBV4-1
J gene: TRBJ1-4
D gene: TRBD1
clone size: NA
CDR3 protein: CASSPGDRELEKLFF

V gene: TRBV20-1
J gene: TRBJ1-2
D gene: TRBD1
clone size: NA
CDR3 protein: CSARAMNWGQGAQNGYTF

V gene: TRBV12-3/TRBV12-4
J gene: TRBJ2-2
D gene: NA
clone size: NA
CDR3 protein: CASRQAGGELFF

V gene: TRBV20-1
J gene: TRBJ2-7
D gene: TRBD1
clone size: few
CDR3 protein: CSASHTARGLEQYF

V gene: TRBV12-3/TRBV12-4
J gene: TRBJ1-1
D gene: NA
clone size: NA
CDR3 protein: CASILQARTEAFF

V gene: TRBV6-1
J gene: TRBJ2-7
D gene: NA
clone size: few
CDR3 protein: CASAYTGTPSYEQYF

V gene: TRBV7-6
J gene: TRBJ2-3
D gene: TRBD1
clone size: NA
CDR3 protein: CASSLDTGGAGTDTQYF

V gene: TRBV15
J gene: TRBJ1-3
D gene: NA
clone size: NA
CDR3 protein: CATSRDFEYSGNTIYF

V gene: TRBV20-1
J gene: TRBJ2-1
D gene: TRBD2
clone size: NA
CDR3 protein: CSAGRGLAVYNEQFF

V gene: TRBV5-1
J gene: TRBJ2-3
D gene: NA
clone size: NA
CDR3 protein: CASSYPYKGGTDTQYF

V gene: TRBV5-1
J gene: TRBJ2-5
D gene: NA
clone size: NA
CDR3 protein: CASSPSRGEVETQYF

V gene: TRBV15
J gene: TRBJ1-1
D gene: NA
clone size: NA
CDR3 protein: CATSRDGTWGF

V gene: TRBV12-3/TRBV12-4
J gene: TRBJ2-2
D gene: NA
clone size: few
CDR3 protein: CASSLVGPGELFF

V gene: TRBV12-3/TRBV12-4
J gene: TRBJ1-6
D gene: NA
clone size: few
CDR3 protein: CASIQNWVDSPLHF

V gene: TRBV29-1
J gene: TRBJ1-3
D gene: NA
clone size: once
CDR3 protein: CSVRIDWKNSGNTIYF

V gene: TRBV28
J gene: TRBJ2-5
D gene: TRBD2
clone size: NA
CDR3 protein: CASSPERGSQETQYF

V gene: TRBV9
J gene: TRBJ2-5
D gene: NA
clone size: NA
CDR3 protein: CASSVGADQETQYF

V gene: TRBV7-6
J gene: TRBJ2-5
D gene: NA
clone size: few
CDR3 protein: CASSIGHTAETQYF

V gene: TRBV5-1
J gene: TRBJ2-5
D gene: TRBD2
clone size: NA
CDR3 protein: CASSLVASGGFQETQYF

V gene: TRBV10-3
J gene: TRBJ2-5
D gene: TRBD1
clone size: few
CDR3 protein: CAIADVPGQGIAETQYF